This T cell receptor (beta chain) was obtained from a study of blood T cell repertoires in COVID-19. Repertoires were generated with immunoSEQ multiplex PCR, while TCRdb's copy carries only in-frame clones and drops some. The sample lists 150,000 to 200,000 clones, 85% to 95% occurring once. Germline V CDR1 and CDR2: MNHEY, SVGEGT. With V trimmed by 3 bases and J by 3 bases, 6 bases remained unmatched. This CDR3 comprises 15 residues. The clonotype was recovered from a woman aged 45-65 years with acute or convalescent COVID-19. This chain links TRBV6-2 or TRBV6-3 with TRBJ2-7; 9 bases are shared with TRBD2. Sequenced: peripheral blood. CDR3 DNA: TGTGCCAGCAGTTATCTAGCTAGCGGGATCTACGAGCAGTACTTC. As protein: CASSYLASGIYEQYF.